The rows below give T cell receptor beta chains drawn from one sample of a study of T-cell memory formation after mild COVID-19. Using its own MiXCR run on the 5' RACE reads, TCRdb lists one record per CDR3 protein. The sample consists of 250,000 to 300,000 distinct CDR3 sequences, roughly 15% of them appearing once. Sequencing used PBMCs or a T cell subset sorted from them (not recorded which). Receptors originate from a man younger than 35 who had mild COVID-19 (a few samples of this study predate the infection). Cell type and time point are not known. Both conserved end residues are trimmed from each CDR3. Clone size appears in some rows only: once, few, many, or a class for an expanded clone.

CDR3aa: ASSSRDKIEQY
v_gene: TRBV7-2
abundance: -

CDR3aa: ASSLARRAF
v_gene: TRBV12-3/TRBV12-4
abundance: few

CDR3aa: ASSQSGELF
v_gene: TRBV4-2
abundance: few

CDR3aa: ASSAGAAGDTQY
v_gene: TRBV5-1
abundance: -

CDR3aa: SALKVVQETQY
v_gene: TRBV20-1
abundance: few

CDR3aa: ASSPEWGNTEAF
v_gene: TRBV3-1
abundance: -

CDR3aa: ASSVLPGPGGVLH
v_gene: TRBV9
abundance: -

CDR3aa: ASSQDLSNQPQH
v_gene: TRBV4-3
abundance: many

CDR3aa: ASSIFRDRKDIQY
v_gene: TRBV19
abundance: few

CDR3aa: ASSVDRANTEAF
v_gene: TRBV28
abundance: -

CDR3aa: ASSSGTEAF
v_gene: TRBV7-9
abundance: many

CDR3aa: ASSQATSGFTDTQY
v_gene: TRBV4-3
abundance: few

CDR3aa: ASSQEGGLSTKNIQY
v_gene: TRBV4-1
abundance: few

CDR3aa: ASSFRRGHEQF
v_gene: TRBV7-9
abundance: few

CDR3aa: ASSADRNTDTQY
v_gene: TRBV9
abundance: many

CDR3aa: ASSTRVENTEAF
v_gene: TRBV3-1
abundance: few

CDR3aa: ASGLVTLTGNTEAF
v_gene: TRBV12-5
abundance: few

CDR3aa: ASSQLQGTSTDTQY
v_gene: TRBV4-3
abundance: few

CDR3aa: ASSLTGDRYT
v_gene: TRBV12-3/TRBV12-4
abundance: few

CDR3aa: ASTPGHQNYGYT
v_gene: TRBV7-9
abundance: few

CDR3aa: ASSLGDAFNEQF
v_gene: TRBV7-2
abundance: -

CDR3aa: ASSAPDSEGYGYT
v_gene: TRBV19
abundance: -

CDR3aa: ATTPRGGGAGTDTQY
v_gene: TRBV5-4
abundance: few

CDR3aa: ASSDRGYGYT
v_gene: TRBV25-1
abundance: many

CDR3aa: ASSQDRGGTATPDTQY
v_gene: TRBV14
abundance: -

CDR3aa: ASSLAGQTWDSYNEQF
v_gene: TRBV7-9
abundance: -

CDR3aa: ASSFEGRYTGELF
v_gene: TRBV11-2
abundance: -

CDR3aa: ASTLGDRGTEAF
v_gene: TRBV12-3/TRBV12-4
abundance: -

CDR3aa: ASSLGLATVETQY
v_gene: TRBV7-3
abundance: few

CDR3aa: AISESNSGRVNEQF
v_gene: TRBV10-3
abundance: -

CDR3aa: ASSLSPGSTEAF
v_gene: TRBV12-3/TRBV12-4
abundance: few

CDR3aa: ASSRRDFYGYT
v_gene: TRBV7-2
abundance: -

CDR3aa: ASRSPRVSNTGELF
v_gene: TRBV28
abundance: -

CDR3aa: ASGVAETQY
v_gene: TRBV6-2/TRBV6-3
abundance: -

CDR3aa: ASSDGLAGIEQF
v_gene: TRBV7-9
abundance: few

CDR3aa: ASSFGWGGDGYT
v_gene: TRBV7-9
abundance: few

CDR3aa: ASSQNTEKLF
v_gene: TRBV4-2
abundance: many

CDR3aa: ASSPWEGTTEAF
v_gene: TRBV7-9
abundance: -

CDR3aa: ASRTGYEQF
v_gene: TRBV12-3/TRBV12-4
abundance: few

CDR3aa: ASSPYPPSGGGAQY
v_gene: TRBV5-1
abundance: few

CDR3aa: AISQQGYTEAF
v_gene: TRBV10-3
abundance: -

CDR3aa: ASSYTGASYNSPLH
v_gene: TRBV6-5
abundance: few

CDR3aa: ASSQPTSEETQY
v_gene: TRBV4-1
abundance: -

CDR3aa: ASSYSTQGSYEQY
v_gene: TRBV6-6
abundance: -

CDR3aa: ASSLAGREVEQF
v_gene: TRBV7-9
abundance: -

CDR3aa: ASSQRTLVDTEAF
v_gene: TRBV4-3
abundance: few

CDR3aa: ASSQPVGGVNTEAF
v_gene: TRBV4-1
abundance: few

CDR3aa: ASSPGPPNEKLF
v_gene: TRBV6-5
abundance: -

CDR3aa: ASSWGQAETQY
v_gene: TRBV12-3/TRBV12-4
abundance: -

CDR3aa: ASSFTFRASLGDTQY
v_gene: TRBV12-3/TRBV12-4
abundance: few

CDR3aa: ASSDDSTHQPQH
v_gene: TRBV12-3/TRBV12-4
abundance: -

CDR3aa: ASRARLGIWNEQF
v_gene: TRBV6-2/TRBV6-3
abundance: few

CDR3aa: SAPRGGGGEDTQY
v_gene: TRBV20-1
abundance: -

CDR3aa: AISEDRDQPQH
v_gene: TRBV10-3
abundance: -

CDR3aa: ASSLQRTYEQY
v_gene: TRBV7-2
abundance: few

CDR3aa: ASSLVRGSGANVLT
v_gene: TRBV7-6
abundance: few

CDR3aa: ASSPNVGTEAF
v_gene: TRBV11-3
abundance: many

CDR3aa: ASSASGYEQY
v_gene: TRBV7-9
abundance: many

CDR3aa: ASSLMSSGGENIQY
v_gene: TRBV5-1
abundance: -